The 3 T cell receptor beta chains below all came from one sample that was sequenced in a study of T cell repertoires in cytomegalovirus infection. Their antigens are not known. One entry per CDR3 protein results from TCRdb running MiXCR on the reads. The repertoire consists of about 900,000 distinct CDR3 sequences, with roughly 30% occurring once and the leading ten covering roughly 13%. The source material was cultured CD8+ T cells from PBMCs, sampled from culture after CMV antigen stimulation. These receptors originate from a human donor in good health (CMV status not recorded). Some clones in this sample may be carry-over from other donors' samples.

The chain employs TRBV11-3 and TRBJ2-1; 7 bases agree with TRBD1. In germline, CDR1 is SGHNT, CDR2 YENEEA. With V trimmed by 2 bases and J by 3 bases, 4 bases remained unmatched. The CDR3 spans 15 residues. In nucleotides, the CDR3 is TGTGCCAGCAGCTTAAGGGACAGCCTCTACAATGAGCAGTTCTTC. It is translated as CASSLRDSLYNEQFF.

This clonotype showed up many times. The DNA for the CDR3 is TGTGCCAGCAGTTACTCGGGACTCACTGAAGCTTTCTTT. Amino acids: CASSYSGLTEAFF. V is TRBV6-5 and J is TRBJ1-1, with D maybe TRBD1 (5 bases). The germline V and J ends were trimmed by 0 bases and 4 bases, with 6 bases remaining between them. The CDR3 totals 13 residues. Germline-derived CDR1 and CDR2 are MNHEY and SVGAGI.

For the CDR3, the DNA is TGTGCCACCAGTGATTTACGGGACAACCTCGGTCAGCCCCAGCATTTT. Its translation: CATSDLRDNLGQPQHF. The V and J genes are TRBV24-1 and TRBJ1-5, with D possibly TRBD1 on 6 matching bases. V lost 1 base and J 6 bases, leaving 15 bases between the germline ends. This CDR3 contains 16 residues. CDR1 and CDR2 from the germline V gene are KGHDR and SFDVKD.